This T cell receptor (beta chain) was captured in a study of blood T cell repertoires in COVID-19. The count of this clone is one. Clones were read by immunoSEQ multiplex PCR, and TCRdb kept only the in-frame ones, dropping some. Altogether tens of thousands of clones are present, over 75% being singletons, with the ten largest covering approximately 20%. The CDR3 is made up of 11 amino acids. The germline V gene has CDR1 KGHDR and CDR2 SFDVKD. The V end was cut by 3 bases, the J end by 6 bases, with 3 bases between. V and J are TRBV24-1 and TRBJ2-3; D unresolved. The receptor's source is a human donor in a cohort sampled during active COVID-19. The specimen sequenced was peripheral blood. CDR3 loop: CATSDPDTQYF. The CDR3 DNA is TGTGCCACCAGTGATCCGGATACGCAGTATTTT.